This is a list of T cell receptor beta chains from one sample in a study of cytomegalovirus exposure and HLA in healthy donors. Some clones are missing from TCRdb's copy, which holds only in-frame ones; the method was immunoSEQ multiplex PCR. In total, the table holds some 60,000 clones. Sequences were obtained from PBMCs. These receptors were obtained from a male donor in good health and CMV-seronegative. Each CDR3 is given with its conserved first and last residue. D genes are given only for firm matches.

CDR3,DNA,V,J,D
CASSSPRETDTQYF,TGTGCCAGCAGCTCCCCCCGAGAGACAGATACGCAGTATTTT,TRBV9,TRBJ2-3,NA
CASSLFEGGEQYF,TGTGCCAGCAGCTTATTTGAGGGAGGGGAGCAGTACTTC,TRBV7-9,TRBJ2-7,TRBD2
CASSPGLGQPQHF,TGTGCCAGCAGCCCAGGTTTGGGTCAGCCCCAGCATTTT,TRBV7-2,TRBJ1-5,NA
CASSLGGQGGETQYF,TGTGCCAGCAGCTTAGGTGGTCAGGGTGGAGAGACCCAGTACTTC,TRBV11-3,TRBJ2-5,NA
CAWSVTSVHEQYF,TGTGCCTGGAGCGTGACTAGCGTCCACGAGCAGTACTTC,TRBV30,TRBJ2-7,TRBD2
CARSSDYEQFF,TGCGCCAGAAGCTCTGACTATGAGCAGTTCTTC,TRBV5-1,TRBJ2-1,NA
CASSETDRRNF,TGTGCCAGCAGTGAGACCGACCGGAGAAACTTC,TRBV28,TRBJ2-5,NA
CASSYRIGTAREKLFF,TGTGCCAGCAGTTATAGGATAGGGACAGCCCGGGAAAAACTGTTTTTT,TRBV6-5,TRBJ1-4,TRBD1
CASSPGTSGGFDNEQFF,TGTGCCAGCAGCCCAGGGACTAGCGGGGGGTTCGACAATGAGCAGTTCTTC,TRBV9,TRBJ2-1,TRBD2
CASSESRPNSYNSPLHF,TGTGCCAGCAGTGAGTCCAGGCCAAACTCCTATAATTCACCCCTCCACTTT,TRBV6-1,TRBJ1-6,NA
CASSSVGVTEAFF,TGTGCCAGCAGCTCGGTCGGGGTGACTGAAGCTTTCTTT,TRBV7-2,TRBJ1-1,NA
CASSQGKGLTGEQYF,TGCGCCAGCAGCCAAGGAAAAGGCCTCACGGGGGAGCAGTACTTC,TRBV4-3,TRBJ2-7,NA
CASSSGGTGETGELFF,TGCGCCAGCAGCTCCGGCGGCACAGGCGAGACCGGGGAGCTGTTTTTT,TRBV5-1,TRBJ2-2,NA
CASRVQRGSTDTQYF,TGTGCCAGCAGGGTGCAGCGGGGGAGCACAGATACGCAGTATTTT,TRBV6-1,TRBJ2-3,TRBD2